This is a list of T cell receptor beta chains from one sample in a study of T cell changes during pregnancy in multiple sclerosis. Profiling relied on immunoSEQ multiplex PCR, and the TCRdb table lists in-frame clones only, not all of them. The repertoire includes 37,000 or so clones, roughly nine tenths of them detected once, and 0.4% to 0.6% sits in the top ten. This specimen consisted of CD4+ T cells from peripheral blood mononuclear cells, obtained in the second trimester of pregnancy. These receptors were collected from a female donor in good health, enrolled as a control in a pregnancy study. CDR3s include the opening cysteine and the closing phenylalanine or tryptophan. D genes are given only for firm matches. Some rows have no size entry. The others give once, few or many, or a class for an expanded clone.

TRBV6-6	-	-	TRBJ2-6	TGTGCCAGCAACCAGAACTCTGGGGCCAACGTCCTGACTTTC	CASNQNSGANVLTF
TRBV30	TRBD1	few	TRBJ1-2	TGTGCCTGGAAAAGGGGGCGGCTTGGTAACTATGGCTACACCTTC	CAWKRGRLGNYGYTF
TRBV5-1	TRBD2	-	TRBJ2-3	TGCGCCAGCAGCTCGCCCGGGGGGGCAGATACGCAGTATTTT	CASSSPGGADTQYF
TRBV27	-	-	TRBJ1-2	TGTGCCAGCAGTCCCCAGGGTACTAATGGCTACACCTTC	CASSPQGTNGYTF
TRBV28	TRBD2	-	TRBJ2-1	TGTGCCAGCCTTTGGGGCGGGAGATCGAATGAGCAGTTCTTC	CASLWGGRSNEQFF
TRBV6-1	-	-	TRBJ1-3	TGTGCCAGCAGTGTCCAGGCGAACCCCTCTGGAAACACCATATATTTT	CASSVQANPSGNTIYF
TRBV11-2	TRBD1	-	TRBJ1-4	TGTGCCAGCAGCTTAGATCTCCCGGGACAGGGGAAAAAACTGTTTTTT	CASSLDLPGQGKKLFF
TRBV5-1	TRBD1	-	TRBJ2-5	TGCGCCAGCAGCTTCGGGACAGGGGGCCAAGAGACCCAGTACTTC	CASSFGTGGQETQYF
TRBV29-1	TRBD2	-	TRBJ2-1	TGCAGCGTTGAACGACTAGCGACGCGGAATGAGCAGTTCTTC	CSVERLATRNEQFF
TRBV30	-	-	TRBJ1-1	TGTGCCTGGGTAGGGGGACACTCGAACACTGAAGCTTTCTTT	CAWVGGHSNTEAFF
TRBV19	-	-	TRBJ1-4	TGTGCCAGTCCAGGGAGGATTAATGAAAAACTGTTTTTT	CASPGRINEKLFF
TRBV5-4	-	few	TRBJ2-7	TGTGCCAGCAGCTCCGGAGGTTTCTCCTACGAGCAGTACTTC	CASSSGGFSYEQYF
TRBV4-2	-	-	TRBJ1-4	TGTGCCAGCAGCCAATCTAGGAGGAGAGAAAAACTGTTTTTT	CASSQSRRREKLFF